This T cell receptor beta chain was recovered during a study of molecular identifiers for immune sequencing clone quantification. The sample holds many counts of this clonotype. TCRdb redid the calling of the PCR reads with MiXCR, one entry per CDR3 protein. Of about 510,000 distinct CDR3 sequences in the sample, about a fifth were seen once. CDR1 and CDR2 (germline): SGDLS, YYNGEE. V was clipped by 2 bases and J by 6 bases, with 13 bases between them. This CDR3 is built from 14 residues. The sequenced sample consisted of naive CD8+ T cells from blood, with Jurkat cell RNA spiked in. Subset defined: FACS-sorted CD8+CD4-CCR7+CD45RA+ naive T cells. V gene TRBV9 combines with J gene TRBJ2-3; possibly TRBD1 or TRBD2 for D (5 bases each). The TCR comes from a human donor in good health. Some libraries in this study had Jurkat cell RNA spiked in. The chain's CDR3 is CASSVIGARDTQYF. Here the CDR3 DNA reads TGTGCCAGCAGCGTTATCGGGGCGCGTGATACGCAGTATTTT. The full variable domain, in which reference TRBV9 and TRBJ2-3 provide the parts outside the CDR3, is DSGVTQTPKHLITATGQRVTLRCSPRSGDLSVYWYQQSLDQGLQFLIQYYNGEERAKGNILERFSAQQFPDLHSELNLSSLELGDSALYFCASSVIGARDTQYFGPGTRLTVL.